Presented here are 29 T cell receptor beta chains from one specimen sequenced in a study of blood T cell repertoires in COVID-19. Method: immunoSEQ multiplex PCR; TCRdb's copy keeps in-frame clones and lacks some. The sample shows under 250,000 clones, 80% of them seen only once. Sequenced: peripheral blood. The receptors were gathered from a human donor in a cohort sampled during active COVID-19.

CDR3 amino acids: CASSLRTGSNTEAFF. The CDR3 DNA follows: TGTGCCAGCAGCTTAAGAACAGGGAGTAACACTGAAGCTTTCTTT. The chain employs TRBV7-9 and TRBJ1-1; D might be TRBD1 (6 bases). The CDR3 has 15 residues. Germline V gene sequence: CDR1 SEHNR, CDR2 FQNEAQ (reference sequence). Trimming stripped 2 bases from V and 2 bases from J, with 12 bases between.

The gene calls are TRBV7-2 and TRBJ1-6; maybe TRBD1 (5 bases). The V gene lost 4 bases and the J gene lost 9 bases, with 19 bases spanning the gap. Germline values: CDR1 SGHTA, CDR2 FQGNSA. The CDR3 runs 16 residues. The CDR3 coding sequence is TGTGCCAGCAGCTCGGTGCGGGGCAACGGGGGTTCACCCCTCCACTTT. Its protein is CASSSVRGNGGSPLHF.

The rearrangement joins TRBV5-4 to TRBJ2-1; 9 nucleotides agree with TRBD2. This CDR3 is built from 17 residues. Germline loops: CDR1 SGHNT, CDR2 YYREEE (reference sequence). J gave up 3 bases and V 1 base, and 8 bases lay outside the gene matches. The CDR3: CASSLFSGSRNYNEQFF. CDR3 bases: TGTGCCAGCAGCTTGTTTAGCGGGAGTCGTAACTACAATGAGCAGTTCTTC.

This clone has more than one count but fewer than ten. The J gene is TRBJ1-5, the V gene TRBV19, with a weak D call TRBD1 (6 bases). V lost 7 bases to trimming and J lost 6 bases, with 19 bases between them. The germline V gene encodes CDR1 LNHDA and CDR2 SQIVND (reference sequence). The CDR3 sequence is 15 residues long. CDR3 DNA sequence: TGTGCCAGTACCCTTGTGGACAGCTTCCGTCAGCCCCAGCATTTT. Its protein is CASTLVDSFRQPQHF. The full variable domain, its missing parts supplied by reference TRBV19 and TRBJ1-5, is DGGITQSPKYLFRKEGQNVTLSCEQNLNHDAMYWYRQDPGQGLRLIYYSQIVNDFQKGDIAEGYSVSREKKESFPLTVTSAQKNPTAFYLCASTLVDSFRQPQHFGDGTRLSIL.

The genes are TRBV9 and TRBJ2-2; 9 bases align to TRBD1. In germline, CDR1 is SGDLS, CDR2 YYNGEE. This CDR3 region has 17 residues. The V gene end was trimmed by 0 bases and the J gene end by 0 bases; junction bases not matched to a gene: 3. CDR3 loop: CASSVEQGAANTGELFF. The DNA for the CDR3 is TGTGCCAGCAGCGTAGAACAGGGGGCCGCGAACACCGGGGAGCTGTTTTTT.

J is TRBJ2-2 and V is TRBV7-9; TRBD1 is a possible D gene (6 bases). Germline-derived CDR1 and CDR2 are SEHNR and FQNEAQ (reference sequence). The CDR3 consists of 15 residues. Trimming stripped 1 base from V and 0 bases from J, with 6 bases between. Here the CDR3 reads CASSLGGPNTGELFF. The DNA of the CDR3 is TGTGCCAGCAGCTTAGGGGGGCCGAACACCGGGGAGCTGTTTTTT.

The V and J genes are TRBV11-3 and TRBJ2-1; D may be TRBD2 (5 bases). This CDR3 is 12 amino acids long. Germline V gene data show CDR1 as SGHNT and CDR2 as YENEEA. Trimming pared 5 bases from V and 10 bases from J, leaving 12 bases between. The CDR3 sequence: CASSVTSAEQFF. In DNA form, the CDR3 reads TGTGCCAGCAGCGTAACTAGTGCGGAGCAGTTCTTC. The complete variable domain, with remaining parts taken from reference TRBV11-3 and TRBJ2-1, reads EAGVVQSPRYKIIEKKQPVAFWCNPISGHNTLYWYLQNLGQGPELLIRYENEEAVDDSQLPKDRFSAERLKGVDSTLKIQPAELGDSAVYLCASSVTSAEQFFGPGTRLTVL.

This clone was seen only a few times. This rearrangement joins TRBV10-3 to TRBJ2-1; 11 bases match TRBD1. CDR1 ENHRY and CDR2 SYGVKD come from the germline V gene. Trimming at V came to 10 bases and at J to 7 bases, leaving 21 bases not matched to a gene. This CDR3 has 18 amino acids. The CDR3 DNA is TGTGCCACCTCAGGACAGGGGGCACATAGGGGAAGCCTGAATGAGCAGTTCTTC. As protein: CATSGQGAHRGSLNEQFF.

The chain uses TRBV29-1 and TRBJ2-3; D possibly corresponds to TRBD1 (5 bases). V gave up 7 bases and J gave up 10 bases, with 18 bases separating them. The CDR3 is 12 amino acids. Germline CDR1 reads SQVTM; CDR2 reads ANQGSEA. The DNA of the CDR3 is TGCAGCGGTGGACAAGGTTCAAATCCGCAGTATTTT. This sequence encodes CSGGQGSNPQYF.

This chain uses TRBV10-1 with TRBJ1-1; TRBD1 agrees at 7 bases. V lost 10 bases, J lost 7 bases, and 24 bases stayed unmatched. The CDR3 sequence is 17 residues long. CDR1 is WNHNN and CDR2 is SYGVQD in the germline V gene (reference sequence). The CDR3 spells CAIRGQTTQRVFYEAFF. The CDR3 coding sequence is TGCGCCATCAGGGGACAGACGACGCAGAGGGTATTCTATGAAGCTTTCTTT.

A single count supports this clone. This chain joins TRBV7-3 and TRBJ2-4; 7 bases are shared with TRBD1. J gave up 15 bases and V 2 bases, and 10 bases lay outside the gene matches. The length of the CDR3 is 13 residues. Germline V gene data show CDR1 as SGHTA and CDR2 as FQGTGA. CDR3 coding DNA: TGTGCCAGCAGCTTAGGGTTTAGGGACAGAGTGTACTTC. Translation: CASSLGFRDRVYF.

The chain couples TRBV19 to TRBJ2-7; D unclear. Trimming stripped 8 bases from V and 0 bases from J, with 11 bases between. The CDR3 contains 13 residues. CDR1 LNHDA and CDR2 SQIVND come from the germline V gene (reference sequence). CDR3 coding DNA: TGTGCCAGTTCTCGCCAACTCTCCTACGAGCAGTACTTC. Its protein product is CASSRQLSYEQYF.

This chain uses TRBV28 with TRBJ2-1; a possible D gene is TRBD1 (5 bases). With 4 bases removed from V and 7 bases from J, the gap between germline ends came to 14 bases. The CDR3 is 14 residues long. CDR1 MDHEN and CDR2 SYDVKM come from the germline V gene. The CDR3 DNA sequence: TGTGCCAGCAGTTCACCAACAGGTTCGAATGAGCAGTTCTTC. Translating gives CASSSPTGSNEQFF.

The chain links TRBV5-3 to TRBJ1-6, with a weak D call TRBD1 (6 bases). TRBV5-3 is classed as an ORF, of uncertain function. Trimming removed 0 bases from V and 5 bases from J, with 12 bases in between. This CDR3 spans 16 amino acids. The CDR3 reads CARSLVGGQDNSPLHF. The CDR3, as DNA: TGTGCCAGAAGCTTGGTCGGGGGGCAAGATAATTCACCCCTCCACTTT.

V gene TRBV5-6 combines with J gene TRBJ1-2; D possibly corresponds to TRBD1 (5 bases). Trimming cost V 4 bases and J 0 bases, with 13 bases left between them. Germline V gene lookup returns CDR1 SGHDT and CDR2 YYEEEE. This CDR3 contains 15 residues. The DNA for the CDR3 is TGTGCCAGCAGCGGGTTTACGACAGCTAACTATGGCTACACCTTC. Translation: CASSGFTTANYGYTF.

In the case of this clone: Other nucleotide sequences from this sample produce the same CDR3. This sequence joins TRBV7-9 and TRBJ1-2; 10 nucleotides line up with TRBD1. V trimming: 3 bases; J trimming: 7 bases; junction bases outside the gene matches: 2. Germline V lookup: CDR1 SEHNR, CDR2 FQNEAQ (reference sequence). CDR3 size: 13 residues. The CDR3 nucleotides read TGTGCCAGCAGCTTTAGACAGGGGGCTGGCTACACCTTC. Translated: CASSFRQGAGYTF.

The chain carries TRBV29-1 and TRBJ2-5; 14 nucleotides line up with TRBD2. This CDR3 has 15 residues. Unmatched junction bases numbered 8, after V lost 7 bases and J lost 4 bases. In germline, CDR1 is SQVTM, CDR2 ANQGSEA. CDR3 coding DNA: TGCAGCGCGAGAATAGGACTAGCGGGAGGAGAGACCCAGTACTTC. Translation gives CSARIGLAGGETQYF.

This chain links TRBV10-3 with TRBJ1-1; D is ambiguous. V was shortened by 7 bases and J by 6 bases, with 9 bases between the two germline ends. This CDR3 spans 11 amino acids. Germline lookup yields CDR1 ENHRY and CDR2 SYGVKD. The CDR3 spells CAINRGSEAFF. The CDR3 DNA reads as TGTGCCATCAATCGGGGTTCTGAAGCTTTCTTT.

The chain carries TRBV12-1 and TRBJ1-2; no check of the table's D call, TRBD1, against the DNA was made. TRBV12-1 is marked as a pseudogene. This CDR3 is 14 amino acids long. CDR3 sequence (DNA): TGTGCCAGCAGCTTGAACAGGGCAAACTATGGCTACACCTTC. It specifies CASSLNRANYGYTF.

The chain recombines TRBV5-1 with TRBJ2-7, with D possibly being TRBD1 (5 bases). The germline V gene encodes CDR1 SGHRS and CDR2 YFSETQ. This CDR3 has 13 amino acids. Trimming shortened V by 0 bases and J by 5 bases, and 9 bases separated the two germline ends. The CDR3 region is CASSLGQNNEQYF. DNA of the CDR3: TGCGCCAGCAGCTTGGGACAGAACAACGAGCAGTACTTC.

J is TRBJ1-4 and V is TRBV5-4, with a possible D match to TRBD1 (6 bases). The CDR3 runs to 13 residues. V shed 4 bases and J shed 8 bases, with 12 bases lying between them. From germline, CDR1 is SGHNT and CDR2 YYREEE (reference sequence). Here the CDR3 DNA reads TGTGCCAGCAGCGGAACAGGGTCGGAAAAACTGTTTTTT. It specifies CASSGTGSEKLFF.

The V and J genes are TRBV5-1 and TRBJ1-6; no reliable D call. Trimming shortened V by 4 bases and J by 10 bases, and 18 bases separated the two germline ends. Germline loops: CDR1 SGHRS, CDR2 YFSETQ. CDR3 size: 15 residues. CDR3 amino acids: CASSGGLAGGSPLHF. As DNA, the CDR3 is TGCGCCAGCAGCGGCGGACTCGCCGGAGGGTCACCCCTCCACTTT.

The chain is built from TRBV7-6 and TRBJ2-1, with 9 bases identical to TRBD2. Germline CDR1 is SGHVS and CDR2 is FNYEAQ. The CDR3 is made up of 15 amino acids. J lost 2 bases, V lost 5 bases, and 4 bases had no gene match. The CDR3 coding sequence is TGTGCCAGCAGCAAACTAGCGGGCACCTACAATGAGCAGTTCTTC. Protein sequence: CASSKLAGTYNEQFF. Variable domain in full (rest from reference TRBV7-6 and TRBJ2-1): GAGVSQSPRYKVTKRGQDVALRCDPISGHVSLYWYRQALGQGPEFLTYFNYEAQQDKSGLPNDRFSAERPEGSISTLTIQRTEQRDSAMYRCASSKLAGTYNEQFFGPGTRLTVL.

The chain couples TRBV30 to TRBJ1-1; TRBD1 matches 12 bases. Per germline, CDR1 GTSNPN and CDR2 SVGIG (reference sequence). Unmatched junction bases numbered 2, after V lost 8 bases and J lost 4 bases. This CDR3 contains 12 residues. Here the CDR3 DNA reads TGTGCCGGGACAGGGGGCGTCACTGAAGCTTTCTTT. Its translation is CAGTGGVTEAFF.

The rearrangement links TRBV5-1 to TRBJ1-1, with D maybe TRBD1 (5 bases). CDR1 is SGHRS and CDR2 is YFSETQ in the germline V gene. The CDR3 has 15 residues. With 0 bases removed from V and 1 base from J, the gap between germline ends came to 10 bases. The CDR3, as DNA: TGCGCCAGCAGCTTGGGAGCAGGGCAGAACACTGAAGCTTTCTTT. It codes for CASSLGAGQNTEAFF.

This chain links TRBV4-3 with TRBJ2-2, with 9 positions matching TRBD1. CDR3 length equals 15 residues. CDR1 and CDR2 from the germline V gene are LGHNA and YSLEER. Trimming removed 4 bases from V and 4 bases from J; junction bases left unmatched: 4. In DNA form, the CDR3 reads TGCGCCAGCAGCCTGGGACAGGGTTTCACCGGGGAGCTGTTTTTT. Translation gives CASSLGQGFTGELFF.

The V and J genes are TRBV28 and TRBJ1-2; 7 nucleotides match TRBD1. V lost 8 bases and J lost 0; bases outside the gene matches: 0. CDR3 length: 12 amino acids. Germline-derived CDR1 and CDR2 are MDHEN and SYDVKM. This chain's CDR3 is CASGQANYGYTF. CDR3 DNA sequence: TGTGCCAGCGGACAGGCTAACTATGGCTACACCTTC.

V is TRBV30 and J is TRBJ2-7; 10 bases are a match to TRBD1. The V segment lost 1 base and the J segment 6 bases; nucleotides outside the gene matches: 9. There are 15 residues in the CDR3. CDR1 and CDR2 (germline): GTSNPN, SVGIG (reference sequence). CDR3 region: CAWSARTGGLAEQYF. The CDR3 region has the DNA TGTGCCTGGAGTGCCCGGACAGGGGGTTTGGCCGAGCAGTACTTC.

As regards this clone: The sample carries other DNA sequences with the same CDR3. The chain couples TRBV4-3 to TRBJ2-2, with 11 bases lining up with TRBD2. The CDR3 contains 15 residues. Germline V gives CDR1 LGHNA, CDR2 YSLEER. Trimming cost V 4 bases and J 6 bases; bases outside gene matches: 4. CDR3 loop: CASSPSGGWAGELFF. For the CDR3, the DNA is TGCGCCAGCAGCCCTAGCGGGGGGTGGGCCGGGGAGCTGTTTTTT.